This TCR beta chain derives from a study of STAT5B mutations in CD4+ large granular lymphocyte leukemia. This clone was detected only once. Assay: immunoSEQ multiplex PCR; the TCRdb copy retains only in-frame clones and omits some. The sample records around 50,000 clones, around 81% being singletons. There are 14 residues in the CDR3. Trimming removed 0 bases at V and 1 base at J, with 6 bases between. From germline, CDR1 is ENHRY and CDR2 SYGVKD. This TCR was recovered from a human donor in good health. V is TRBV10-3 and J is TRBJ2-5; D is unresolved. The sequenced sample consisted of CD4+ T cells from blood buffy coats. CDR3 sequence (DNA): TGTGCCATCAGTGAGTCGCTAGGCCAAGAGACCCAGTACTTC. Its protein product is CAISESLGQETQYF.